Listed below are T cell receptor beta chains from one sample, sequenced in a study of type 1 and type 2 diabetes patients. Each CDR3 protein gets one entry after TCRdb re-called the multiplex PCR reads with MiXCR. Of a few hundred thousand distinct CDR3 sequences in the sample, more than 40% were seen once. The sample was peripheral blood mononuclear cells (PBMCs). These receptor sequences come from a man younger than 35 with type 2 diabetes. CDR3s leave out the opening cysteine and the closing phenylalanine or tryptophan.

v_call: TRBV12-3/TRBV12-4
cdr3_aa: ASRPGTYSNQPQH

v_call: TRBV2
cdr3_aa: ASRGSARNTGELF

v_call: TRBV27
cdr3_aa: ASSPGDRISPLH

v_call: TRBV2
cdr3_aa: ASRWASADSPLH

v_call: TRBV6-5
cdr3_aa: AIMVVGTDTQY

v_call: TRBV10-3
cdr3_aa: AISTSGEGDTQY

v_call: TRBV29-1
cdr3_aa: SVDTGYT

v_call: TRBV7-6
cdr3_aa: ASSLAPIPEQY

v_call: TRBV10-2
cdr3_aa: ASSGNIPKLGQPQH

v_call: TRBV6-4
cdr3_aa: ASSFYRGTYEQY

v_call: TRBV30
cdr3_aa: AWSSDSYYGYT

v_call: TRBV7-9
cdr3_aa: ASSTALGVTEQF